Listed here is a single T cell receptor (beta chain). It has no known antigen specificity. There are no base qualities to consult, and no much larger clone falls within one base. The CDR3 runs 17 residues from the cysteine to the phenylalanine. CDR3 DNA only is kept here, 51 bases in frame from base 1. In the germline V gene, CDR1 corresponds to SGHAT and CDR2 to FQNNGV. Trimming costs V 5 bases and J 0 bases, and their ends lie 18 bases apart. The data derive from a study of CD8 T cells in ankylosing spondylitis (dated by TCRdb to 2016 to 2017). Broadly, across the study: The study set out to find disease-linked TCR variants by profiling T cell receptor beta repertoires in ankylosing spondylitis patients and healthy donors. In total, the full study cohort was made up of 108 healthy donors and 20 to 25 ankylosing spondylitis patients. Peripheral blood samples were taken, and synovial fluid was additionally collected from ankylosing spondylitis patients.

The investigation overall reported the following: A TCR beta motif made up of seven or eight highly homologous amino acid variants appeared to be characteristic of blood from ankylosing spondylitis patients. Significant enrichment of the disease-linked clones was reported in matched synovial fluid samples from ankylosing spondylitis patients. Some motif variants were previously reported in synovial fluid and blood of reactive arthritis patients, suggesting common disease-initiation mechanisms. A CD8+ phenotype was shown by the disease-linked clones, which were found at relatively low frequencies in peripheral blood.

Sequencing was carried out with an Illumina HiSeq 2500. Quantitative 5'-RACE with molecular barcodes was the method used to prepare the TCR beta libraries. The paper's processing steps were these. To identify disease-linked TCR variants, a new computational method was used, one built on a probabilistic model of VDJ rearrangement. In-frame beta chains were kept once TCRdb had trimmed the public reads at Q25 with fastp and called clones with MiXCR. Each CDR3 protein appears once, grouped with its most common genes and DNA. The authors' filters were not applied to this entry. Present in this sample are around 390,000 distinct CDR3 sequences, around 24% of which were seen just once. About 16% of the sample lies in the top ten.

The rearrangement joined TRBV11-2 to TRBJ2-3; no D segment can be confidently identified. The TCR was taken from a male donor with ankylosing spondylitis. Sequenced input: blood, either unsorted or a sorted T cell fraction (not recorded which). The CDR3 region has the sequence CASSPGLGDPSTDTQYF. The DNA sequence is TGTGCCAGCAGCCCCGGCCTAGGAGACCCGAGCACAGATACGCAGTATTTT.